The 19 T cell receptor beta chains presented below share a single source sample, sequenced in a study of memory CD8 T cells in hepatitis C reinfection. Documented time point: peak reinfection, 3 to 8 weeks after reinfection detection. No in vitro expansion preceded TCR sequencing of the sorted cells. Assay: immunoSEQ multiplex PCR; the TCRdb copy retains only in-frame clones and omits some. The sample has 35,000 to 50,000 clones, roughly 90% seen once; the top ten hold 1.2%. Specimen: naive CD8+ T cells sorted from blood. The receptors were sampled from a man in his late teens or twenties with hepatitis C virus infection.

The chain has TRBV6-5 and TRBJ2-1; D gene uncertain. The CDR3 covers 14 residues. V was cut by 3 bases and J by 3 bases, with 9 bases left in between. From germline, CDR1 is MNHEY and CDR2 SVGAGI. The CDR3: CASSYRSGYNEQFF. DNA for the CDR3: TGTGCCAGCAGTTATCGTTCAGGCTACAATGAGCAGTTCTTC.

This clone was counted a few times. The J gene is TRBJ2-7, the V gene TRBV4-1; 10 nucleotides align to TRBD1. This CDR3 comprises 13 residues. Germline V gives CDR1 MGHRA, CDR2 YSYEKL. V trimming: 4 bases; J trimming: 6 bases; junction bases outside the gene matches: 3. This CDR3 reads CASSPGTGAEQYF. DNA for the CDR3: TGCGCCAGCAGCCCCGGGACAGGGGCCGAGCAGTACTTC.

This chain connects TRBV13 to TRBJ1-3; D uncertain. The CDR3 is 13 residues long. Germline loops: CDR1 PRHDT, CDR2 FYEKMQ (reference sequence). V lost 4 bases and J lost 3, with 7 bases in between. CDR3 sequence (DNA): TGTGCCAGCAGCTCTACGGGTGGAAACACCATATATTTT. Translated: CASSSTGGNTIYF.

This sequence joins TRBV28 and TRBJ2-1, with D unresolved. The CDR3 covers 11 residues. V was pared by 5 bases and J by 4 bases, with 3 bases between. Germline CDR1 reads MDHEN; CDR2 reads SYDVKM. The CDR3 bases are TGTGCCAGCAGTACTTACAATGAGCAGTTCTTC. Its translation is CASSTYNEQFF.

The chain uses TRBV5-1 and TRBJ2-3; 8 nucleotides align to TRBD1. With 3 bases clipped from V and 0 bases from J, the junction kept 3 bases outside the gene matches. CDR1 and CDR2 (germline): SGHRS, YFSETQ. This CDR3 is built from 15 residues. The CDR3 region is CASSWGQASTDTQYF. The CDR3 DNA is TGCGCCAGCAGCTGGGGACAGGCTAGCACAGATACGCAGTATTTT.

The V call is TRBV7-2, the J call TRBJ1-5; TRBD1 matches 9 bases. Germline trimming cut 5 bases from V and 2 bases from J; bases unmatched to any gene: 4. The CDR3 totals 15 residues. Germline-derived CDR1 and CDR2 are SGHTA and FQGNSA. The CDR3 sequence: CASSLWTGGNQPQHF. The DNA of the CDR3 is TGTGCCAGCAGCCTATGGACAGGGGGCAATCAGCCCCAGCATTTT.

The chain uses TRBV4-1 and TRBJ2-5, with 7 bases matching TRBD2. This CDR3 is built from 16 residues. V shed 0 bases and J 2 bases; nucleotides not matched to a gene: 6. Germline V lookup: CDR1 MGHRA, CDR2 YSYEKL. The CDR3 DNA reads TGCGCCAGCAGCCAAGAGCCAGCGGGGTTTCAAGAGACCCAGTACTTC. Its translation: CASSQEPAGFQETQYF.

The chain employs TRBV29-1 and TRBJ1-4; D perhaps matches TRBD1 (6 bases). V was cut by 6 bases and J by 4 bases, with 15 bases left in between. Germline V gene sequence: CDR1 SQVTM, CDR2 ANQGSEA. This CDR3 contains 14 residues. The CDR3 DNA reads TGCAGCGTAGAGCTACAGGGTAGTAATGAAAAACTGTTTTTT. Protein product: CSVELQGSNEKLFF.

The rearrangement links TRBV4-2 to TRBJ2-5, with TRBD2 identical over 8 bases. TRBJ2-7 explains the end of the DNA better; the J call may be wrong. The germline gives CDR1 LGHNA, CDR2 YNFKEQ. CDR3 length: 15 amino acids. CDR3 protein: CASSQDEGLAYEQYF. CDR3 sequence (DNA): TGTGCCAGCAGCCAAGACGAGGGACTAGCCTACGAGCAGTACTTC.

The chain links TRBV7-9 to TRBJ1-6, with D maybe TRBD1 (5 bases). Trimming shortened V by 2 bases and J by 10 bases, and 15 bases separated the two germline ends. The germline gives CDR1 SEHNR, CDR2 FQNEAQ (reference sequence). The CDR3 length is 15 residues. CDR3 in amino acids: CASSLSEVTESPLHF. CDR3 sequence (DNA): TGTGCCAGCAGCTTAAGTGAGGTGACAGAATCACCCCTCCACTTT.

This clone appeared a few times. The genes are TRBV5-4 and TRBJ1-1; D gene unclear. This CDR3 comprises 13 residues. V dropped 3 bases and J dropped 5 bases, with 11 bases sitting between them. Germline assignment: CDR1 SGHNT and CDR2 YYREEE (reference sequence). This chain's CDR3 is CASSSEVFTEAFF. The CDR3, as DNA: TGTGCCAGCAGCTCAGAGGTTTTTACTGAAGCTTTCTTT.

This clone showed up just once. The chain carries TRBV6-1 and TRBJ1-5, with 8 bases lining up with TRBD1. Looked up from germline, CDR1 is MNHNS and CDR2 is SASEGT. Unmatched junction bases numbered 5, after V lost 6 bases and J lost 1 base. The CDR3 covers 15 residues. CDR3 amino acids: CASRAQGASNQPQHF. CDR3 nucleotide sequence: TGTGCCAGCAGGGCCCAGGGGGCCAGCAATCAGCCCCAGCATTTT.

The chain is built from TRBV27 and TRBJ2-2; D is possibly TRBD1 (6 bases). The CDR3 is 15 residues long. Germline V CDR1 and CDR2: MNHEY, SMNVEV (reference sequence). Trimming removed 5 bases at V and 1 base at J, with 11 bases between. CDR3 loop: CASSRAGVNTGELFF. The CDR3 region has the DNA TGTGCCAGCAGTCGGGCAGGGGTGAACACCGGGGAGCTGTTTTTT.

The chain combines TRBV11-2 with TRBJ2-5; TRBD1 aligns across 10 bases. The J call may be faulty, since TRBJ2-7 better matches the DNA end. Germline V gene sequence: CDR1 SGHAT, CDR2 FQNNGV. The CDR3 totals 14 residues. CDR3 region: CASSPGTGEYEQYF. DNA of the CDR3: TGTGCCAGCAGCCCCGGGACAGGGGAGTACGAGCAGTACTTC.

The chain is built from TRBV9 and TRBJ1-6; 8 positions match TRBD1. Germline CDR1 SGDLS, CDR2 YYNGEE. This CDR3 region has 17 residues. Trimming removed 3 bases from V and 3 bases from J; junction bases left unmatched: 8. CDR3: CASSAPDRGGYNSPLHF. CDR3 DNA sequence: TGTGCCAGCAGCGCCCCCGACAGGGGAGGCTATAATTCACCCCTCCACTTT.

This clone was detected once. This chain uses TRBV7-9 with TRBJ2-1, with D maybe TRBD2 (5 bases). Germline V gene data show CDR1 as SEHNR and CDR2 as FQNEAQ (reference sequence). The ends were cut back, 7 bases at V and 4 bases at J, with 14 bases in the middle. This CDR3 contains 14 residues. The CDR3 is CASTPPGSYNEQFF. CDR3 bases: TGTGCCAGCACCCCCCCGGGGTCTTACAATGAGCAGTTCTTC.

The rearrangement joins TRBV20-1 to TRBJ2-7, with D uncertain. The V end lost 5 bases, the J end lost 1 base, and 6 bases lay between the germline ends. Germline V gene sequence: CDR1 DFQATT, CDR2 SNEGSKA (reference sequence). The CDR3 loop spans 11 amino acids. CDR3 coding DNA: TGCAGTGCTCAGACTTCCTACGAGCAGTACTTC. It is translated as CSAQTSYEQYF.

The chain has TRBV7-6 and TRBJ2-1, with 9 bases identical to TRBD2. Germline V CDR1 and CDR2: SGHVS, FNYEAQ. V lost 5 bases, J lost 5 bases, and 4 bases stayed unmatched. The CDR3 spans 14 residues. CDR3 sequence reads: CASSRLADDNEQFF. CDR3 DNA sequence: TGTGCCAGCAGCCGACTAGCGGACGACAATGAGCAGTTCTTC.

The chain joins TRBV4-2 to TRBJ2-7; 10 bases fit TRBD2. The ends lost 6 bases at V and 2 bases at J; junction bases unmatched: 4. The CDR3 loop spans 14 amino acids. From germline, CDR1 is LGHNA and CDR2 YNFKEQ. The CDR3 is CASSSGRYAYEQYF. The DNA of the CDR3 is TGTGCCAGCAGTAGCGGGAGGTACGCCTACGAGCAGTACTTC.